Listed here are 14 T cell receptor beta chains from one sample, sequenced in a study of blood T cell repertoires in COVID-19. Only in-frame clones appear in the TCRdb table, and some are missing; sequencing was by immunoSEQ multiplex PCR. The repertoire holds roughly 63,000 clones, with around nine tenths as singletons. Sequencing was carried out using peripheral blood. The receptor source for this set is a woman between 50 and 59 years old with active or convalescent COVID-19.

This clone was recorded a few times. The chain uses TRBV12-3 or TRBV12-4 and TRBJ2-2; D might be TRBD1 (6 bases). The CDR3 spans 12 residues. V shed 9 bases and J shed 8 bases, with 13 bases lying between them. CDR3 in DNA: TGTGCCAGTGGACAGTGGACGGGGGAGCTGTTTTTT. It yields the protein CASGQWTGELFF.

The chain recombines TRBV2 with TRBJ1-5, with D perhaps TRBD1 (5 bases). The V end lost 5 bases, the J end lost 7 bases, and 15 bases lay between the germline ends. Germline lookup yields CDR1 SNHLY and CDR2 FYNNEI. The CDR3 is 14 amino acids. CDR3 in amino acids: CASSNNQGLQPQHF. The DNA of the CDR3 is TGTGCCAGCAGTAATAACCAGGGACTCCAGCCCCAGCATTTT. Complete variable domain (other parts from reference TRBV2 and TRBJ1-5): EPEVTQTPSHQVTQMGQEVILRCVPISNHLYFYWYRQILGQKVEFLVSFYNNEISEKSEIFDDQFSVERPDGSNFTLKIRSTKLEDSAMYFCASSNNQGLQPQHFGDGTRLSIL.

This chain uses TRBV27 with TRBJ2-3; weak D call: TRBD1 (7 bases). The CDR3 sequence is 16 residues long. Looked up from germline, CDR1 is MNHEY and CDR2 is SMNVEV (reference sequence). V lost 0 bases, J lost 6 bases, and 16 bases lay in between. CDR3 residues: CASSLSITRGRDTQYF. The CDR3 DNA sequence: TGTGCCAGCAGTTTATCGATAACCAGGGGGAGGGATACGCAGTATTTT.

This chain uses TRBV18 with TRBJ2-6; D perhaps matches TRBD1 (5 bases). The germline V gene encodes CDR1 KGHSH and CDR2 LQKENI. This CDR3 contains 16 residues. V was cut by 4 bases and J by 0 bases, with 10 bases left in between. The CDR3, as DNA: TGTGCCAGCTCACAGGGGATAAGCTCTGGGGCCAACGTCCTGACTTTC. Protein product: CASSQGISSGANVLTF.

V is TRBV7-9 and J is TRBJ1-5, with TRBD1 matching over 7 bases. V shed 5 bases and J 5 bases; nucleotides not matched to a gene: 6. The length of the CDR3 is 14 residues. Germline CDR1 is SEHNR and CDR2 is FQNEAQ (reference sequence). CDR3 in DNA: TGTGCCAGCAGCGGTACAGGGGTCGATCAGCCCCAGCATTTT. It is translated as CASSGTGVDQPQHF.

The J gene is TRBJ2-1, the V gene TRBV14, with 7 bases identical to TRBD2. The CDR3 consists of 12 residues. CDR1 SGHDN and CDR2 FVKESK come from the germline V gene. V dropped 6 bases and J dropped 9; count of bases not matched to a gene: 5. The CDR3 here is CASRDSGREQFF. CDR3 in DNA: TGTGCCAGCAGGGATAGCGGGCGTGAGCAGTTCTTC. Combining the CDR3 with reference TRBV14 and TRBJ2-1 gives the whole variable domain EAGVTQFPSHSVIEKGQTVTLRCDPISGHDNLYWYRRVMGKEIKFLLHFVKESKQDESGMPNNRFLAERTGGTYSTLKVQPAELEDSGVYFCASRDSGREQFFGPGTRLTVL.

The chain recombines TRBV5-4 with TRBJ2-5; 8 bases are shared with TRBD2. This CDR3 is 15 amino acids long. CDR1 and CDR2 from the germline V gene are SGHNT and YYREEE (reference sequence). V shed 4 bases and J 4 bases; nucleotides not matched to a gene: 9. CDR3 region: CASSRTGTRGETQYF. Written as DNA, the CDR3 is TGTGCCAGCAGCCGTACCGGGACTAGGGGAGAGACCCAGTACTTC. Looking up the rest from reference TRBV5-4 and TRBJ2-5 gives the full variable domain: ETGVTQSPTHLIKTRGQQVTLRCSSQSGHNTVSWYQQALGQGPQFIFQYYREEENGRGNFPPRFSGLQFPNYSSELNVNALELDDSALYLCASSRTGTRGETQYFGPGTRLLVL.

The CDR3 nucleotides are TGTGCCAGGCGGGGAGGTGGGGCCTACGAGCAGTACTTC. This encodes CARRGGGAYEQYF. The chain has TRBV2 and TRBJ2-7, with D perhaps matching TRBD2 (6 bases). CDR3 length: 13 residues. The V gene's germline CDR1 is SNHLY and CDR2 FYNNEI. Trimming took 9 bases from V and 2 from J, leaving 14 bases between them.

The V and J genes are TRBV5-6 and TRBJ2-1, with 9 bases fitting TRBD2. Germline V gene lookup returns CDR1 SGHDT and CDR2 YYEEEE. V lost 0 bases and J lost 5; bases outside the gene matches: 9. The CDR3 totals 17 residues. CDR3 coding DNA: TGTGCCAGCAGCTTGGCCAGTCTAGCGGGATACCACAATGAGCAGTTCTTC. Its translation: CASSLASLAGYHNEQFF.

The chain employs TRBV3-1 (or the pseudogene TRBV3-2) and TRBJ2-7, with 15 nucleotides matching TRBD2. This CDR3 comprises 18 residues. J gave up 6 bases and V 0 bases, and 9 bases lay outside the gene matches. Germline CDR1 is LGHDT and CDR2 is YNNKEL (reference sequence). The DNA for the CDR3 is TGTGCCAGCAGCCAAGAAGGACTAGCGGGAGGGGGTACGGCCGAGCAGTACTTC. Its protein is CASSQEGLAGGGTAEQYF.

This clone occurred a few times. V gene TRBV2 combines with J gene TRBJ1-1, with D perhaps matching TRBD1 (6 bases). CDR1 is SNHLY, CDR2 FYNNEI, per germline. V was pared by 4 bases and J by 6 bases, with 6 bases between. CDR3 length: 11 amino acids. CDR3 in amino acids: CASSGGPEAFF. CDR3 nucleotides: TGTGCCAGCAGTGGGGGGCCTGAAGCTTTCTTT. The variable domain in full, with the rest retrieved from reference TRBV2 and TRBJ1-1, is EPEVTQTPSHQVTQMGQEVILRCVPISNHLYFYWYRQILGQKVEFLVSFYNNEISEKSEIFDDQFSVERPDGSNFTLKIRSTKLEDSAMYFCASSGGPEAFFGQGTRLTVV.

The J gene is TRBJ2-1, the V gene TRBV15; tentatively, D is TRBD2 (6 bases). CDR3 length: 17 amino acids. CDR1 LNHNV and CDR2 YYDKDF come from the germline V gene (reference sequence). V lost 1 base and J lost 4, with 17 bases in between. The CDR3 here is CATSRVENSGNYNEQFF. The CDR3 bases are TGTGCCACCAGCAGAGTAGAGAATAGCGGAAATTACAATGAGCAGTTCTTC.

CDR3 DNA sequence: TGTGCCAGCAGCTTAGGACTGGGCACAGATACGCAGTATTTT. Encoded protein: CASSLGLGTDTQYF. V and J are TRBV7-2 and TRBJ2-3; no reliable D call. This CDR3 has 14 residues. Between the trimmed V and J ends, which lost 1 base and 1 base, there was a span of 6 bases. Per the germline V gene, CDR1 is SGHTA and CDR2 is FQGNSA.

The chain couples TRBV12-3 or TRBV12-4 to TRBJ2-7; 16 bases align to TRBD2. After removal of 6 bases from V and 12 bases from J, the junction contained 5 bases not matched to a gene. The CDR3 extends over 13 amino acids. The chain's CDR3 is CASSPGLAGGLYF. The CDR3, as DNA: TGTGCCAGCAGCCCGGGACTAGCGGGAGGGTTGTACTTC.